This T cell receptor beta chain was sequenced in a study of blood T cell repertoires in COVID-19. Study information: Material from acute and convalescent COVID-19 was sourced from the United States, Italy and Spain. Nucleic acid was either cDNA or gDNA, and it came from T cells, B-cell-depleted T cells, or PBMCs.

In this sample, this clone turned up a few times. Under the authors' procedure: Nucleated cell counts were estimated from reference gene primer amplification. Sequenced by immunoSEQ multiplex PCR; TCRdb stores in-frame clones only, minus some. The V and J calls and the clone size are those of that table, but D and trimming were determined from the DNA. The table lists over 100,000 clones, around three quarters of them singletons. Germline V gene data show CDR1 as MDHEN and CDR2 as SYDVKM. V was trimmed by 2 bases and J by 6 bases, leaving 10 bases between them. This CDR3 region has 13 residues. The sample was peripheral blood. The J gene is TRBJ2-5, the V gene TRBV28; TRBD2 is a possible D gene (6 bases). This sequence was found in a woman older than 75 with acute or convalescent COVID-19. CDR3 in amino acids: CASSLAGSQTQYF. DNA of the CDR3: TGTGCCAGCAGTTTAGCGGGATCCCAGACCCAGTACTTC.